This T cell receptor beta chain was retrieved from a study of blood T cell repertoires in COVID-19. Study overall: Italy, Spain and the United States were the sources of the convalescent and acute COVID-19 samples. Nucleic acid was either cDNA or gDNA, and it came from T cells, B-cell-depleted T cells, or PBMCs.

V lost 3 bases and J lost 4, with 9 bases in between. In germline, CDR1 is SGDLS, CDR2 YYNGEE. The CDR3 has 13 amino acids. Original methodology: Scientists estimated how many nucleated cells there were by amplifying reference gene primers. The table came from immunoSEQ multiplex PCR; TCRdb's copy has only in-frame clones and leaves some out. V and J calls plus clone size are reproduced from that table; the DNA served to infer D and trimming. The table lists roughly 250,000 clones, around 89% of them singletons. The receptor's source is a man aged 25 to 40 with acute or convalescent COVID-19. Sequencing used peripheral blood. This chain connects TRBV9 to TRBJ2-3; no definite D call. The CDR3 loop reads CASSASPADTQYF. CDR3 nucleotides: TGTGCCAGCAGCGCCTCCCCGGCAGATACGCAGTATTTT. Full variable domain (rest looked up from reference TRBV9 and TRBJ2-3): DSGVTQTPKHLITATGQRVTLRCSPRSGDLSVYWYQQSLDQGLQFLIQYYNGEERAKGNILERFSAQQFPDLHSELNLSSLELGDSALYFCASSASPADTQYFGPGTRLTVL.